This T cell receptor (beta chain) comes out of a study of blood T cell repertoires in COVID-19. Germline values: CDR1 SGHRS, CDR2 YFSETQ. Trimming took 5 bases from V and 8 from J, leaving 14 bases between them. This CDR3 spans 13 amino acids. Method: immunoSEQ multiplex PCR; TCRdb's copy keeps in-frame clones and lacks some. Among approximately 140,000 clones listed, about four fifths were seen once. Material: peripheral blood. The chain employs TRBV5-1 and TRBJ2-1; D might be TRBD1 (5 bases). The sequence came from a human donor in a cohort sampled during active COVID-19. In DNA form, the CDR3 reads TGCGCCAGCAGGGACCTTAGGGGTGATGAGCAGTTCTTC. This translates into CASRDLRGDEQFF.